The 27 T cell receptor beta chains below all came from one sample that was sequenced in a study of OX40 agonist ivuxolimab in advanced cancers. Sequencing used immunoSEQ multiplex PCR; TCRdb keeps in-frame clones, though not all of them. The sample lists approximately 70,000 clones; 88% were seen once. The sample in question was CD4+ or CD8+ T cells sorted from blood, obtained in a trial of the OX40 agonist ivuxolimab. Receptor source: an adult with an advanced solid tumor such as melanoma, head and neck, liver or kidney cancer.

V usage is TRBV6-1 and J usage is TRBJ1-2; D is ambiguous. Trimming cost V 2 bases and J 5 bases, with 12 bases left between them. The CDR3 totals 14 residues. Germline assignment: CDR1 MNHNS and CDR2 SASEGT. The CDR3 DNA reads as TGTGCCAGCAGTGAACCCGGCTCCCGATATGGCTACACCTTC. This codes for CASSEPGSRYGYTF.

This chain's CDR3 is CASSQDTESKAFF. The CDR3 coding sequence is TGTGCCAGCAGCCAAGATACGGAATCAAAAGCTTTCTTT. The chain uses TRBV14 and TRBJ1-1, with D uncertain. V lost 0 bases and J 9 bases, leaving 11 bases between the germline ends. The CDR3 totals 13 residues. CDR1 is SGHDN, CDR2 FVKESK, per germline.

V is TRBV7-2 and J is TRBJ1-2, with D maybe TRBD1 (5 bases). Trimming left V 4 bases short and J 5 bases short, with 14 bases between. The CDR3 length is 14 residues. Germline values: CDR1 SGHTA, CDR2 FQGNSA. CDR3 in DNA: TGTGCCAGCAGCTCATCCCAGGGTCCGTATGGCTACACCTTC. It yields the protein CASSSSQGPYGYTF.

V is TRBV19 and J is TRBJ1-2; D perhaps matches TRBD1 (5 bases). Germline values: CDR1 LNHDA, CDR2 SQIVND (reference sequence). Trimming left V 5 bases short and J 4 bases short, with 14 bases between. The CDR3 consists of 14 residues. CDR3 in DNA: TGTGCCAGTAGTCCCTCCCCCGACAGCTATGGCTACACCTTC. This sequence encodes CASSPSPDSYGYTF.

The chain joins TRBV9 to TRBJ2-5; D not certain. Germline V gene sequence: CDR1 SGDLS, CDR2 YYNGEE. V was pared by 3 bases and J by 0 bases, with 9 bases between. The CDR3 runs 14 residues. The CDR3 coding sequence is TGTGCCAGCAGCGCACGTCCTGACCAAGAGACCCAGTACTTC. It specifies CASSARPDQETQYF.

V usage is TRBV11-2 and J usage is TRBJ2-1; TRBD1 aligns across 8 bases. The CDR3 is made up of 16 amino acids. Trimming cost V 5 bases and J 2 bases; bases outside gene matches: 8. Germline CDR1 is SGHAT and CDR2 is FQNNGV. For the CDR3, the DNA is TGTGCCAGCAGCGGCAGGGGGCGGAACGCCTACAATGAGCAGTTCTTC. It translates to CASSGRGRNAYNEQFF.

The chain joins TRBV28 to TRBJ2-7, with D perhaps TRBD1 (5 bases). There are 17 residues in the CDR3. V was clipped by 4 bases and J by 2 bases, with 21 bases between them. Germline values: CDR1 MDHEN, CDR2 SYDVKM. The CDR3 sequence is CASSSIPWPGKTYEQYF. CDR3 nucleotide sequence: TGTGCCAGCAGTTCAATACCATGGCCAGGGAAGACCTACGAGCAGTACTTC.

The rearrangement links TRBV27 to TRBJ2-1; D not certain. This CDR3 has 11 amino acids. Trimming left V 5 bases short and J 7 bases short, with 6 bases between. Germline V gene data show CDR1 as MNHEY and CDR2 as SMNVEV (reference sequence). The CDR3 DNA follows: TGTGCCAGCAGTCGCAGGAATGAGCAGTTCTTC. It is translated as CASSRRNEQFF.

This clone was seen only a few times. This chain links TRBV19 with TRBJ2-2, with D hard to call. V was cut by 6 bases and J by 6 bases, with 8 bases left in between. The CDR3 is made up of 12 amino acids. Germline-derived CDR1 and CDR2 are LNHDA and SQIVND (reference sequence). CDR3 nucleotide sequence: TGTGCCAGTAGGCAGCGACCCGGGGAGCTGTTTTTT. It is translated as CASRQRPGELFF. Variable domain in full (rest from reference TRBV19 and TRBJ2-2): DGGITQSPKYLFRKEGQNVTLSCEQNLNHDAMYWYRQDPGQGLRLIYYSQIVNDFQKGDIAEGYSVSREKKESFPLTVTSAQKNPTAFYLCASRQRPGELFFGEGSRLTVL.

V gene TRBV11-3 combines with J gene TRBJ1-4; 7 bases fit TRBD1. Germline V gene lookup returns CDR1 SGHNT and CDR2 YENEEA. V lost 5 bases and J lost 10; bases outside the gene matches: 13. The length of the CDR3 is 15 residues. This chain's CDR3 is CASSRRSTGWVKLFF. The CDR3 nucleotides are TGTGCCAGCAGCCGACGATCGACAGGGTGGGTAAAACTGTTTTTT.

The CDR3 nucleotides read TGTGCCAGCTCACCCACGGGAGGGGGCAACACTGAAGCTTTCTTT. It specifies CASSPTGGGNTEAFF. The chain links TRBV18 to TRBJ1-1, with 7 bases matching TRBD1. The CDR3 totals 15 residues. The ends lost 3 bases at V and 2 bases at J; junction bases unmatched: 6. Germline V gene data show CDR1 as KGHSH and CDR2 as LQKENI. Variable domain in full (rest from reference TRBV18 and TRBJ1-1): NAGVMQNPRHLVRRRGQEARLRCSPMKGHSHVYWYRQLPEEGLKFMVYLQKENIIDESGMPKERFSAEFPKEGPSILRIQQVVRGDSAAYFCASSPTGGGNTEAFFGQGTRLTVV.

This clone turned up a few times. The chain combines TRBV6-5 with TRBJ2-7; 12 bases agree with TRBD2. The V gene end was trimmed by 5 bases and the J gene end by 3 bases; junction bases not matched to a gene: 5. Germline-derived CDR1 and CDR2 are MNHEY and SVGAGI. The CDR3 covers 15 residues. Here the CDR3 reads CASSPPTSGSYEQYF. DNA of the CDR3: TGTGCCAGCAGTCCCCCGACTAGCGGGAGCTACGAGCAGTACTTC.

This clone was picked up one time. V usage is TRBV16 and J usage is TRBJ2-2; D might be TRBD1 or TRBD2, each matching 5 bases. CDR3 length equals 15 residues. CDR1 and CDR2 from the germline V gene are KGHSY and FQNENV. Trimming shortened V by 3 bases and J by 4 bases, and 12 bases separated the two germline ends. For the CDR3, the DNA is TGTGCCAGCAGCCAGAGCCAGGGACCCACCGGGGAGCTGTTTTTT. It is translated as CASSQSQGPTGELFF.

The CDR3, as DNA: TGTGCCAGCAGCAGCGGGGTTTCCACCGGGGAGCTGTTTTTT. It yields the protein CASSSGVSTGELFF. The V and J genes are TRBV7-9 and TRBJ2-2, with 7 bases fitting TRBD2. The junction had 4 bases not matched to a gene; V was cut back by 5 bases and J by 4 bases. CDR1 is SEHNR and CDR2 is FQNEAQ in the germline V gene (reference sequence). This CDR3 contains 14 residues.

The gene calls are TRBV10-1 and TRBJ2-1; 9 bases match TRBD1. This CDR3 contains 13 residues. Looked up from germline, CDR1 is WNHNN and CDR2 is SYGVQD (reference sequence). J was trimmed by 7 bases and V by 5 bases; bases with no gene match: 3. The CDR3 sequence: CASSRDRANEQFF. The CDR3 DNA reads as TGCGCCAGCAGTCGGGACAGGGCGAATGAGCAGTTCTTC.

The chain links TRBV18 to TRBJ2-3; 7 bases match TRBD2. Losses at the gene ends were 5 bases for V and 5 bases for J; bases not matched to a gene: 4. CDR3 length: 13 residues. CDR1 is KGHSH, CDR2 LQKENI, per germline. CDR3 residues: CASSTGLEDTQYF. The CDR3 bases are TGTGCCAGCTCAACAGGACTAGAAGATACGCAGTATTTT.

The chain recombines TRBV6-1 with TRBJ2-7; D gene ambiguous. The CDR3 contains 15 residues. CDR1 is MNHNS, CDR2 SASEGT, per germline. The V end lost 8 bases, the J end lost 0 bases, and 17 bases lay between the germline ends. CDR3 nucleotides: TGTGCCAGCGGTTCTTTGCTGGCGGCCTCCTACGAGCAGTACTTC. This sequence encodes CASGSLLAASYEQYF.

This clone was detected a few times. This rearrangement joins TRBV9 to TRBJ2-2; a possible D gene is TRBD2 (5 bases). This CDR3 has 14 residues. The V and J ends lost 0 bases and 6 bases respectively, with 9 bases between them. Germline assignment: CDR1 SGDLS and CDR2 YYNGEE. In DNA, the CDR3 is TGTGCCAGCAGCGTAGGGCGGGTCGCCGGGGAGCTGTTTTTT. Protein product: CASSVGRVAGELFF.

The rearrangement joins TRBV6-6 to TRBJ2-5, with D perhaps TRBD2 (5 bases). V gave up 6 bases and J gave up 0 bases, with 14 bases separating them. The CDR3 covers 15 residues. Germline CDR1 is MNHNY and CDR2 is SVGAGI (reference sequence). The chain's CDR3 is CASREGATYQETQYF. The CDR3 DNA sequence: TGTGCCAGCAGAGAGGGAGCTACGTACCAAGAGACCCAGTACTTC.

In DNA, the CDR3 is TGTGCCAGCAGCTTACGCGGGGGAACGAGGTTAAACACTGAAGCTTTCTTT. This translates into CASSLRGGTRLNTEAFF. The chain carries TRBV7-9 and TRBJ1-1; the D gene is possibly TRBD1 (5 bases). V was trimmed by 2 bases and J by 2 bases, leaving 18 bases between them. This CDR3 has 17 residues. Germline CDR1 and CDR2: SEHNR and FQNEAQ (reference sequence).

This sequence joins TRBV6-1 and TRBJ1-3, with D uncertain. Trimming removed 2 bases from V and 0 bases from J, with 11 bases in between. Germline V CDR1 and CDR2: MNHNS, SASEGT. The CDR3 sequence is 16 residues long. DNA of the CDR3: TGTGCCAGCAGTGAAACCGGACCAGGCTCTGGAAACACCATATATTTT. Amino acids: CASSETGPGSGNTIYF.

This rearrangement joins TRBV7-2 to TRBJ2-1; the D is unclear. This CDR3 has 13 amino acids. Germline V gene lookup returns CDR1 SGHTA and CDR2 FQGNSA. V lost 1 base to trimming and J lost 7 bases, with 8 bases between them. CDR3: CASSLGYPNEQFF. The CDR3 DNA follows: TGTGCCAGCAGCTTAGGATATCCGAATGAGCAGTTCTTC.

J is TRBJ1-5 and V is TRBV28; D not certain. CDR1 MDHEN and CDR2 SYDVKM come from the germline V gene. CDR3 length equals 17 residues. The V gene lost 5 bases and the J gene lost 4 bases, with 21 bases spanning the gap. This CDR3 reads CASSLRGALTPNQPQHF. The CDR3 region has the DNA TGTGCCAGCAGTCTCCGAGGTGCGCTTACGCCAAATCAGCCCCAGCATTTT.

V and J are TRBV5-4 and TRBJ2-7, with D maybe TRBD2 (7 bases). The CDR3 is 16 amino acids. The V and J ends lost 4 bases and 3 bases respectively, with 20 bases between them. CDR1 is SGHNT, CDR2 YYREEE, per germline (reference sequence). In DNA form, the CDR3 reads TGTGCCAGCAGCGGGGGGGGCGGGGGACCCCTCTACGAGCAGTACTTC. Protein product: CASSGGGGGPLYEQYF.

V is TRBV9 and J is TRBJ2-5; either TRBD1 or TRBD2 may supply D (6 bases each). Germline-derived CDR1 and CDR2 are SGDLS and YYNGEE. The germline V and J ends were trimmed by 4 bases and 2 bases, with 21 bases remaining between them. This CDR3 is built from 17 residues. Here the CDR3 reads CASSPSLGGSGQETQYF. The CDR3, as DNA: TGTGCCAGCAGCCCATCCCTTGGGGGCAGCGGGCAAGAGACCCAGTACTTC.

DNA of the CDR3: TGCGCCAGCAGCTTGGTGGGGCCTGGGATAGAAGCTTTCTTT. It yields the protein CASSLVGPGIEAFF. The chain joins TRBV5-1 to TRBJ1-1, with a possible D match to TRBD1 (5 bases). CDR1 and CDR2 from the germline V gene are SGHRS and YFSETQ. The CDR3 covers 14 residues. V lost 0 bases, J lost 8 bases, and 14 bases lay in between.

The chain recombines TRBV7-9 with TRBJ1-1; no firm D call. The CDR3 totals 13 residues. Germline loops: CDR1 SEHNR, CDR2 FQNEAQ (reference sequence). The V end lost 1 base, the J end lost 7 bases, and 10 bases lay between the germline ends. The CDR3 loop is CASSLGGFDEAFF. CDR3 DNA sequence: TGTGCCAGCAGCTTAGGTGGGTTTGATGAAGCTTTCTTT.